In its sample, the clone carrying this TCR beta chain was seen a few times. This CDR3 comprises 13 residues. V lost 6 bases to trimming and J lost 6 bases, with 15 bases between them. Germline loops: CDR1 MDHEN, CDR2 SYDVKM. The sample originates from a study of identical twins. TCRdb re-called the 5' RACE reads with MiXCR, one entry per CDR3 protein. The data show about 890,000 distinct CDR3 sequences, with about 12% seen just once and around 1.5% held by the top ten. A further study also used this sample, focusing on yellow fever vaccine responses in identical twins.

Sequenced: PBMCs. V usage is TRBV28 and J usage is TRBJ2-7; possible D gene TRBD1, 5 bases. The sequence derives from a woman younger than 35 in good health. The CDR3 spells CASRVSGIIEQYF. The CDR3 DNA is TGTGCCAGCAGAGTTTCAGGGATTATCGAGCAGTACTTC.